Included here is one T cell receptor beta chain sequence, with context. Its antigen remains unidentified. This sample stems from a study of T cells in Graves' hyperthyroidism and ophthalmopathy. Study-wide results and caveats: Stable hyperthyroidism was told apart from ophthalmopathy by a model built on 13 V-J features.

Graves' hyperthyroidism was deemed stable absent ophthalmopathy progression within 18 months. Exclusions: uncontrolled infection, other autoimmune disease, pregnancy, lactation. Thyroid ultrasound, orbital computed tomography, clinical symptoms, and serum thyroxine and TRAb underpinned diagnoses. There were TCR beta CDR3 regions amplified from RNA transcripts. First-round RT-PCR of the TCR CDR3 relied on the HTBI primer set. TCRdb called the multiplex PCR reads again in MiXCR, with one record for every CDR3 protein. The data contain more than 75,000 distinct CDR3 sequences, just over 50% of them singletons. Material: blood. The TCR was taken from a woman aged 40 to 55 with Graves' hyperthyroidism.

The CDR3 DNA follows: TGTGCCAGCAGTTTAACTCGGGACAGGCTCAACAATGAGCAGTTCTTC. It encodes CASSLTRDRLNNEQFF. This chain joins TRBV28 and TRBJ2-1; 8 bases fit TRBD1. The germline CDR1 and CDR2 sequences are MDHEN and SYDVKM. This CDR3 region has 16 residues. V shed 2 bases and J 5 bases; nucleotides not matched to a gene: 8.